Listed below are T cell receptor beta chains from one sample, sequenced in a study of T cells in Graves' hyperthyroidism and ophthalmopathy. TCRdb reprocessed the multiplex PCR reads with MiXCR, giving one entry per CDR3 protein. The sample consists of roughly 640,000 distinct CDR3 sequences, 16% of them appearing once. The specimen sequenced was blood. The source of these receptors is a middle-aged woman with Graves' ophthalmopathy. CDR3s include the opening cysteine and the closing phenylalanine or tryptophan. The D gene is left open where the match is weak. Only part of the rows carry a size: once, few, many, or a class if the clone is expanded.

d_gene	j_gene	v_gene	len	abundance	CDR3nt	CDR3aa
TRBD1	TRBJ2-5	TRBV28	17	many	TGTGCCAGCAGTTCAAGGAGACAGGGAACGTACCAAGAGACCCAGTACTTC	CASSSRRQGTYQETQYF
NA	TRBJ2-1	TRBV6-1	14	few	TGTGCCAGCAGTTTATCCGGGACAAGGAATGAGCAGTTCTTC	CASSLSGTRNEQFF
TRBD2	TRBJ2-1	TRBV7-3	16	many	TGTGCCAGCAGCTCCCCGGGACTAGCGGGAGGCAATGAGCAGTTCTTC	CASSSPGLAGGNEQFF
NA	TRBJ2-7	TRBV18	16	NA	TGTGCCAGCTCACCCCCGAGGGGGGATGCAGAGGGCGAGCAGTACTTC	CASSPPRGDAEGEQYF
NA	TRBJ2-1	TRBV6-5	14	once	TGTGCCAGCAGTTACTCCGCCCGGTCCAATGAGCAGTTCTTC	CASSYSARSNEQFF
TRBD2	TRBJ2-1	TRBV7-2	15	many	TGTGCCAGCAGCTCTCGACTAGCGGGAGATGATGAGCAGTTCTTC	CASSSRLAGDDEQFF
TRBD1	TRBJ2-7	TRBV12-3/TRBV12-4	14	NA	TGTGCCAGCAGCTCAGGGGGCTCCCCCTACGAGCAGTACTTC	CASSSGGSPYEQYF
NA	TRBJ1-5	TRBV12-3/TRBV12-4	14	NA	TGTGCCAGCAGTTGGACAGCTAGCAATCAGCCCCAGCATTTT	CASSWTASNQPQHF
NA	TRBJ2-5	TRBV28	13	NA	TGTGCCAGCAGGGAGGGACTTGGGGAGACCCAGTACTTC	CASREGLGETQYF
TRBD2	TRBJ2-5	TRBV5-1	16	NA	TGCGCCAGCAGCTTGCGTTGGCGGGAGGCTCAAGAGACCCAGTACTTC	CASSLRWREAQETQYF
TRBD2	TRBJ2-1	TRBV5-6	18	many	TGTGCCAGCACCCAGGCGGGACTAGCGGGATTATCCTACAATGAGCAGTTCTTC	CASTQAGLAGLSYNEQFF
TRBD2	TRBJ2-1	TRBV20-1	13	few	TGCAGTGCTAGACTAGCGGGAGGGGATGAGCAGTTCTTC	CSARLAGGDEQFF
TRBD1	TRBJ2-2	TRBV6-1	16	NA	TGTGCCAGCAGTTTGACAGGGGGCCGAGGTACCGGGGAGCTGTTTTTT	CASSLTGGRGTGELFF
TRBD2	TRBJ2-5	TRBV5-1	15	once	TGCGCCAGCAGCTTGGGGACTAGCGGGAAAGAGACCCAGTACTTC	CASSLGTSGKETQYF
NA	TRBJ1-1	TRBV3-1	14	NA	TGTGCCAGCAGCCAAGTCTTCATGGACACTGAAGCTTTCTTT	CASSQVFMDTEAFF
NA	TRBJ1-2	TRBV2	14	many	TGTGCCAGCAGTGAAGACTGGCGCGACTATGGCTACACCTTC	CASSEDWRDYGYTF
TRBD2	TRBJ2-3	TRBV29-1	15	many	TGCAGCGTTGCCGTCTTAGCGGGGCGCCAAGATACGCAGTATTTT	CSVAVLAGRQDTQYF
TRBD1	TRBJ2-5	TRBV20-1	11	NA	TGCAGTGTTTACAGGGGAGAGACCCGGTACTTC	CSVYRGETRYF
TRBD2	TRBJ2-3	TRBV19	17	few	TGTGCCAGTAGTCTCCGCCCGGGACTACAAAGCACAGATACGCAGTATTTT	CASSLRPGLQSTDTQYF
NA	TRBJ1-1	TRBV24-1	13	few	TGTGCCACCAGTGATTCAACCCTAGCCCAAGCTTTCTTT	CATSDSTLAQAFF
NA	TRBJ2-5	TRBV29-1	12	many	TGCAGCGTTGAACTCAACCAAGAGACCCAGTACTTC	CSVELNQETQYF
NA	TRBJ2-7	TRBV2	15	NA	TGTGCCAGCAGTGAAGCGGGCGGGATAAAGGGCGAGCAGTACTTC	CASSEAGGIKGEQYF
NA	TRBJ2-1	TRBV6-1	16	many	TGTGCCAGCAGTGAAAGAGGGGAGAGCGGGTACAATGAGCAGTTCTTC	CASSERGESGYNEQFF
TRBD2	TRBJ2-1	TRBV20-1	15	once	TGCATTGCTAGTTTCGGGACTAGTTCGTATAATGAGCAGTTCTTC	CIASFGTSSYNEQFF
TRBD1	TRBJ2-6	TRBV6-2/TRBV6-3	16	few	TGTGCCAGCCACCGTCCAGGGGGTCCTGGGGCCAACGTCCTGACTTTC	CASHRPGGPGANVLTF
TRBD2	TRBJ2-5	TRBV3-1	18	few	TGTGCCAGCAGCGTAGGTTTGGGGCGGGGGGTAAACCAAGAGACCCAGTACTTC	CASSVGLGRGVNQETQYF
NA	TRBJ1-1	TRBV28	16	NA	TGTGCCAGCAGTTTTCCTGATACAGGGAGGGTCACTGAAGCTTTCTTT	CASSFPDTGRVTEAFF
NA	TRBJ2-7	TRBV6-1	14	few	TGTGCCAGCATCTCGGGACGCAGCTCCTACGAGCAGTACTTC	CASISGRSSYEQYF
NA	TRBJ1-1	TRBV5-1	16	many	TGCGCCAGCAGCTTGGATCCGGGGACGTCGAACACTGAAGCTTTCTTT	CASSLDPGTSNTEAFF
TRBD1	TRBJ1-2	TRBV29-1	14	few	TGCAGCGTTGAATACAGGGGGCTGGTCTATGGCTACACCTTC	CSVEYRGLVYGYTF
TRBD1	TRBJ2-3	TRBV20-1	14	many	TGCAGTGCTCATGACAGGGGGAGCACAGATACGCAGTATTTT	CSAHDRGSTDTQYF
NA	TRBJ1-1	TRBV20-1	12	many	TGCAGTGCCAAGGGGGTGGACACTGAAGCTTTCTTT	CSAKGVDTEAFF
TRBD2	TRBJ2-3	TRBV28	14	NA	TGTGCCAGCAGTTTCTCGGGGGAGGGGGATACGCAGTATTTT	CASSFSGEGDTQYF
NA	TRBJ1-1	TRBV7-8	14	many	TGTGCCAGCAGCTCGGTCCCGGGGGCAACTGGGGCTTTCTTT	CASSSVPGATGAFF
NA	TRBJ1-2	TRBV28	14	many	TGTGCCAGCAGTTTAGGGTTGGTTCCATATGGCTACACCTTC	CASSLGLVPYGYTF
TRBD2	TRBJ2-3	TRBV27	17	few	TGTGCCAGCCGCCCCGGGACTAGCGGTTTCCTCACAGATACGCAGTATTTT	CASRPGTSGFLTDTQYF
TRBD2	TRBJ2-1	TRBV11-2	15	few	TGTGCCAGCAGCTTTAGACTAGCGGGAATGGATGAGCAGTTCTTC	CASSFRLAGMDEQFF
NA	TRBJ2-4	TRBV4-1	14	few	TGCGCCAGCAGCAAAGGGGATGACAAAAACATTCAGTACTTC	CASSKGDDKNIQYF
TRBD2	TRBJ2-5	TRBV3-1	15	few	TGTGCCAGCAGCCCCTCGGGACTAAGCCAAGAGACCCAGTACTTC	CASSPSGLSQETQYF
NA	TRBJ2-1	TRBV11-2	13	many	TGTGCCAGCAGCTTAGATCTGGGTTGGCAGCAGTTCTTC	CASSLDLGWQQFF
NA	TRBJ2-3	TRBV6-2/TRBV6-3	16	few	TGTGCCAGCAGTTACTTTATCATCGCAGAGGCAGATACGCAGTATTTT	CASSYFIIAEADTQYF
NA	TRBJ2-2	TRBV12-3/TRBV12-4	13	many	TGTGCCAGCAGATCGACCGAGACCGGGGAGCTGTTTTTT	CASRSTETGELFF
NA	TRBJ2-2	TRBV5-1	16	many	TGCGCCAGCAGCTTGTCTCCTGGCGGGATAACCGGGGAGCTGTTTTTT	CASSLSPGGITGELFF
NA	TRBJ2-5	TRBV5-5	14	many	TGTGCCAGCAGCCCGGGACCCCTGACTGAGACCCAGTACTTC	CASSPGPLTETQYF
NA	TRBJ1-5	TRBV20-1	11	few	TGCAGTGCTCAAGGAGATCAGCCCCAGCATTTT	CSAQGDQPQHF
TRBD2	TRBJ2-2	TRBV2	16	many	TGTGCCAGCAAATCGGGAGCGGGAGGGTGGACCGGGGAGCTGTTTTTT	CASKSGAGGWTGELFF
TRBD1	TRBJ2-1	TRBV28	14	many	TGTGCCAGCAGCCTTATCGACAGGGGGAATGAGCAGTTCTTC	CASSLIDRGNEQFF
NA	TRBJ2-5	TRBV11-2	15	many	TGTGCCAGCAGCTTAAGAGCGGAGGTTCAAGAGACCCAGTACTTC	CASSLRAEVQETQYF
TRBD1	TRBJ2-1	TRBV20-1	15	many	TGCAGTGCTAGTGCGGAGTTGGACAGGGGCGATGAGCAGTTCTTC	CSASAELDRGDEQFF
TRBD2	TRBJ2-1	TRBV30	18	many	TGTGCCTGGAGTGTGGGACTAGCGGGGATGAGCTCCTACAATGAGCAGTTCTTC	CAWSVGLAGMSSYNEQFF
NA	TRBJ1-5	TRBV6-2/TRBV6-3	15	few	TGTGCCAGCAGCAGGGCCCTAGGCAGCAATCAGCCCCAGCATTTT	CASSRALGSNQPQHF
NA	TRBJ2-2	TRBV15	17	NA	TGTGCCACCAGCAGAGCCAAGACCCCTCGGGACACCGGGGAGCTGTTTTTT	CATSRAKTPRDTGELFF
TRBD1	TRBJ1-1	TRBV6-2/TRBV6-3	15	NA	TGTGCCAGCAAGCTCGGACAGGGGGCCGACACTGAAGCTTTCTTT	CASKLGQGADTEAFF
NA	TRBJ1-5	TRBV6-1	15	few	TGTGCCAGCAGGGGGGGGGGATCAAGCAATCAGCCCCAGCATTTT	CASRGGGSSNQPQHF
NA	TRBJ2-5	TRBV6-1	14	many	TGTGCCAGCAGCCCTGGACAGCCTCCAGGGACCCAGTACTTC	CASSPGQPPGTQYF
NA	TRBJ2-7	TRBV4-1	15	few	TGCGCCAGCAGCCAAGCTATAGGGCCTTCCTACGAGCAGTACTTC	CASSQAIGPSYEQYF
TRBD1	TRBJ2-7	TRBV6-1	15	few	TGTGCCAGCAGGGAGGACAGGGCCAGTTGGTACGAGCAGTACTTC	CASREDRASWYEQYF
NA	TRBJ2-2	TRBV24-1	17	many	TGTGCCACCAGTGATTTGCCGGCAGGGCCGGTCACCGGGGAGCTGTTTTTT	CATSDLPAGPVTGELFF